This TCR beta chain came from a study of blood T cells in healthy people across ages. Germline CDR1 MDHEN, CDR2 SYDVKM. This CDR3 spans 15 amino acids. Between the trimmed V and J ends, which lost 3 bases and 3 bases, there was a span of 15 bases. Approximately 10 milliliters was the volume of peripheral blood drawn from each donor. The second PCR ran roughly 6 to 11 cycles with a sample-barcoded 5' primer and J-beta primers. TCRdb ran MiXCR on the 5' RACE reads and lists one entry per CDR3 protein. The sample has 1.5 million to 1.9 million distinct CDR3 sequences, about 45% seen once. Specimen: blood. This TCR derives from a woman aged 18-29 years in good health. The rearrangement joins TRBV28 to TRBJ2-7, with D possibly TRBD1 on 5 matching bases. The CDR3 loop is CASSFLQGTYYEQYF. DNA for the CDR3: TGTGCCAGCAGTTTCCTTCAGGGTACCTACTACGAGCAGTACTTC.